This TCR beta chain appears in the sequencing data of a study of vaccination and CD4 T cells after COVID-19. Of note for this clonotype: The antigen remains unidentified.

Treatment meaning: roughly 11-day PBMC culture with coronavirus spike peptide pools or control peptides (ViraFEST assay). Sequencing of DNA taken from cultured CD4+ T cells relied on the Oncomine TCR Beta short-read assay. MiXCR was run by TCRdb on the PCR reads, yielding one entry per CDR3 protein. Of over 15,000 distinct CDR3 sequences listed, nearly 50% are singletons. Germline loops: CDR1 MNHEY, CDR2 SVGEGT. CDR3 length equals 15 residues. The V segment lost 4 bases and the J segment 4 bases; nucleotides outside the gene matches: 5. The receptor was isolated from a human donor who had recovered from COVID-19. The chain employs TRBV6-2 or TRBV6-3 and TRBJ2-2; 8 nucleotides align to TRBD1. The sample here was CD4+ T cells from blood, cultured in vitro, taken before SARS-CoV-2 vaccination. This CDR3 reads CASSWTGMSTGELFF. CDR3 bases: TGTGCCAGCAGTTGGACAGGGATGAGCACCGGGGAGCTGTTTTTT.